Each of the 14 T cell receptor beta chains below was sequenced from the same sample in a study of neurological immune-mediated disorders (dated by TCRdb to about 2019). What this sample's time point label stands for: longitudinal time-point 2. The library was prepared using 5' RACE. These reads were obtained on an Illumina HiSeq 2500. TCRdb cleaned the public reads at Q25 with fastp, built clones with MiXCR and kept in-frame beta chains. When rows share a CDR3 protein, they turn into one entry using the most common DNA and genes. The sample table records under 100,000 distinct CDR3 sequences; over 10% of these occur just once. The ten largest clones add up to roughly 5% of the sample. The sequenced material came from PBMCs. The receptors originated from a female donor with HTLV-1-associated myelopathy (HAM/TSP).

The gene calls are TRBV5-1 and TRBJ2-7, with 8 bases lining up with TRBD1. The CDR3 has 15 residues. Trimming at V came to 0 bases and at J to 2 bases, leaving 4 bases not matched to a gene. Germline CDR1 reads SGHRS; CDR2 reads YFSETQ. The CDR3 here is CASSLAGQGPYEQYF. The CDR3 bases are TGCGCCAGCAGCTTGGCAGGACAGGGACCCTACGAGCAGTACTTC.

A note on this clonotype: At one of its ends the junction is not consistent with the germline gene, which may arise from a read error. The CDR3 spells CANSHLAGDYNVQFF. The CDR3 DNA reads as TGCGCCAACAGCCACCTAGCGGGTGACTACAATGTGCAGTTCTTC. The chain links TRBV4-1 to TRBJ2-1; 8 nucleotides align to TRBD2. Germline CDR1 MGHRA, CDR2 YSYEKL. The CDR3 loop spans 15 amino acids.

The J gene is TRBJ2-1, the V gene TRBV20-1; tentative D call: TRBD2 (7 bases). The germline gives CDR1 DFQATT, CDR2 SNEGSKA (reference sequence). The CDR3 extends over 14 amino acids. The V end lost 4 bases, the J end lost 5 bases, and 15 bases lay between the germline ends. DNA for the CDR3: TGCAGTGCTATTAGCGCGGGGGCCCACAATGAGCAGTTCTTC. Translating it yields CSAISAGAHNEQFF.

This clonotype showed up many times. The chain couples TRBV20-1 to TRBJ2-1; the D is unclear. CDR1 DFQATT and CDR2 SNEGSKA come from the germline V gene (reference sequence). V gave up 3 bases and J gave up 6 bases, with 12 bases separating them. CDR3 size: 13 residues. CDR3 bases: TGCAGTGCTAGGCACACAACCAGCAATGAGCAGTTCTTC. The encoded protein is CSARHTTSNEQFF.

This clonotype was seen ten or more times. The chain links TRBV7-2 to TRBJ2-7; 7 bases agree with TRBD2. The CDR3 is 15 residues long. The germline V gene has CDR1 SGHTA and CDR2 FQGNSA. V lost 1 base to trimming and J lost 7 bases; unmatched junction nucleotides: 10. DNA of the CDR3: TGTGCCAGCAGCTTAGTCGCTTCGGGGGGTGGGGAGCAGTACTTC. It codes for CASSLVASGGGEQYF.

This clonotype was counted ten times or more. The chain has TRBV5-1 and TRBJ1-5; D is unresolved. V dropped 0 bases and J dropped 6 bases, with 4 bases sitting between them. The germline V gene has CDR1 SGHRS and CDR2 YFSETQ. The CDR3 spans 12 residues. The CDR3 protein is CASSLEGQPQHF. In DNA form, the CDR3 reads TGCGCCAGCAGCTTGGAAGGTCAGCCCCAGCATTTT.

In its sample, this clonotype was seen many times. CDR3 residues: CASSLFFPARVDNYGYTF. The CDR3 DNA reads TGTGCCAGCAGTTTATTTTTTCCGGCCAGAGTCGATAACTATGGCTACACCTTC. The chain recombines TRBV28 with TRBJ1-2; no clear D. Germline loops: CDR1 MDHEN, CDR2 SYDVKM. The V and J ends lost 1 base and 1 base respectively, with 19 bases between them. The CDR3 loop spans 18 amino acids.

This clonotype was counted ten times or more. This rearrangement joins TRBV2 to TRBJ2-7; TRBD1 aligns across 8 bases. From germline, CDR1 is SNHLY and CDR2 FYNNEI. This CDR3 spans 13 amino acids. The trim removed 7 bases at V and 4 bases at J, leaving 6 bases unmatched. The CDR3 bases are TGTGCCAGCACCAAACAGGGGGGATACGAGCAGTACTTC. Encoded protein: CASTKQGGYEQYF.

This clonotype was picked up many times. The rearrangement uses TRBV7-6 and TRBJ2-1; TRBD2 agrees at 12 bases. Germline CDR1 reads SGHVS; CDR2 reads FNYEAQ. The CDR3 is 15 residues long. The V gene end was trimmed by 6 bases and the J gene end by 8 bases; junction bases not matched to a gene: 8. CDR3 protein: CASSPTSGGNHEQFF. The DNA for the CDR3 is TGTGCCAGCAGTCCCACTAGCGGGGGGAACCATGAGCAGTTCTTC.

At least ten counts were recorded for this clonotype. The rearrangement links TRBV5-1 to TRBJ1-6; D is ambiguous. Trimming took 2 bases from V and 4 from J, leaving 19 bases between them. There are 18 residues in the CDR3. In germline, CDR1 is SGHRS, CDR2 YFSETQ. CDR3 protein: CASSFPPPEASYNSPLHF. CDR3 coding DNA: TGCGCCAGCAGCTTCCCGCCACCCGAGGCGTCATATAATTCACCCCTCCACTTT.

This clonotype is labeled as medium-sized (0.01 to 0.1%). The rearrangement joins TRBV4-1 to TRBJ1-1, with no clear D. CDR1 is MGHRA, CDR2 YSYEKL, per germline. V was cut by 1 base and J by 4 bases, with 16 bases left in between. The CDR3 is made up of 16 amino acids. CDR3 DNA sequence: TGCGCCAGCAGCCAAGTTGATATGGGGTTGATCACTGAAGCTTTCTTT. As protein: CASSQVDMGLITEAFF.

The table lists this clonotype with many counts. The V gene is TRBV5-6, the J gene TRBJ2-4; 9 bases map to TRBD1. Germline assignment: CDR1 SGHDT and CDR2 YYEEEE. After removal of 3 bases from V and 0 bases from J, the junction contained 10 bases not matched to a gene. The CDR3 spans 18 residues. CDR3 protein: CASSSETGGLLAKNIQYF. The DNA for the CDR3 is TGTGCCAGCAGCTCAGAGACAGGGGGATTACTAGCCAAAAACATTCAGTACTTC. Full variable domain (outside the CDR3, taken from reference TRBV5-6 and TRBJ2-4): DAGVTQSPTHLIKTRGQQVTLRCSPKSGHDTVSWYQQALGQGPQFIFQYYEEEERQRGNFPDRFSGHQFPNYSSELNVNALLLGDSALYLCASSSETGGLLAKNIQYFGAGTRLSVL.

This clonotype has a count of ten or more. V gene TRBV20-1 combines with J gene TRBJ2-1; D perhaps matches TRBD2 (6 bases). Trimming stripped 0 bases from V and 3 bases from J, with 15 bases between. Germline CDR1 is DFQATT and CDR2 is SNEGSKA (reference sequence). The CDR3 loop spans 16 amino acids. The CDR3 spells CSAREGTRLNYNEQFF. The DNA for the CDR3 is TGCAGTGCTAGAGAGGGGACTCGTCTTAACTACAATGAGCAGTTCTTC.

This clonotype was seen repeatedly, ten times or more. The chain links TRBV12-3 or TRBV12-4 to TRBJ2-5; TRBD2 is a possible D gene (7 bases). The CDR3 runs 15 residues. Trimming pared 5 bases from V and 4 bases from J, leaving 17 bases between. CDR3 DNA sequence: TGTGCCAGCAGTCCCACGGGGGGCGCCGGAGAGACCCAGTACTTC. Its translation: CASSPTGGAGETQYF.